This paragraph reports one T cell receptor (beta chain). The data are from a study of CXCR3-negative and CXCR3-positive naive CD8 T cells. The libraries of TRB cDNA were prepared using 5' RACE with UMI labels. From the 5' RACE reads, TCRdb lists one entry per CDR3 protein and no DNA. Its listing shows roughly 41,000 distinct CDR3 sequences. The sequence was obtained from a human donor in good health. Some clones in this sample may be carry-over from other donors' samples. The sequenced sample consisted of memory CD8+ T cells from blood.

CDR3 in amino acids: CASSLDQGSVSYEQYF. The chain joins TRBV5-1 to TRBJ2-7. CDR1 and CDR2 (germline): SGHRS, YFSETQ. This CDR3 is built from 16 residues.